This passage covers 6 T cell receptor beta chains from one sample sequenced in a study of blood T cell repertoires in COVID-19. Generated by immunoSEQ multiplex PCR, the TCRdb table keeps only in-frame clones and is missing some. The data hold about 120,000 clones, with approximately 86% observed a single time. Sequenced sample: peripheral blood. Receptors were obtained from a woman aged 45 to 65 with active or convalescent COVID-19.

The chain uses TRBV6-2 or TRBV6-3 and TRBJ2-1; TRBD2 matches at 14 bases. Germline trimming cut 3 bases from V and 2 bases from J; bases unmatched to any gene: 9. The CDR3 contains 19 residues. CDR1 MNHEY and CDR2 SVGEGT come from the germline V gene. The CDR3 spells CASSYSRTSGRLAYNEQFF. CDR3 bases: TGTGCCAGCAGTTATTCCCGGACTAGCGGGAGGTTAGCCTACAATGAGCAGTTCTTC.

The gene calls are TRBV18 and TRBJ1-2, with no clear D. Germline values: CDR1 KGHSH, CDR2 LQKENI. The germline V and J ends were trimmed by 0 bases and 5 bases, with 16 bases remaining between them. CDR3 length equals 16 residues. CDR3 sequence reads: CASSPPGRVDMYGYTF. The CDR3 DNA reads as TGTGCCAGCTCACCACCGGGGAGGGTTGATATGTATGGCTACACCTTC.

V gene TRBV30 combines with J gene TRBJ2-1; a weak D match, TRBD2 (6 bases). This CDR3 is built from 13 residues. V lost 0 bases to trimming and J lost 10 bases, with 13 bases between them. Germline CDR1 reads GTSNPN; CDR2 reads SVGIG (reference sequence). Here the CDR3 reads CAWSVLGLAEQFF. The CDR3 DNA reads TGTGCCTGGAGTGTACTCGGGCTAGCGGAGCAGTTCTTC.

The gene calls are TRBV9 and TRBJ2-7; possible D gene TRBD1, 5 bases. Germline V lookup: CDR1 SGDLS, CDR2 YYNGEE. V was cut by 4 bases and J by 3 bases, with 17 bases left in between. The CDR3 is 15 residues long. CDR3 protein: CASSPSGRAYYEQYF. CDR3 DNA sequence: TGTGCCAGCAGCCCTTCGGGCAGGGCTTACTACGAGCAGTACTTC.

The chain recombines TRBV28 with TRBJ1-5; possibly TRBD1 for D (5 bases). V lost 5 bases and J 6 bases, leaving 11 bases between the germline ends. CDR3 size: 13 residues. Germline values: CDR1 MDHEN, CDR2 SYDVKM. The DNA for the CDR3 is TGTGCCAGCAGTGTCAGGGTAGCTCAGCCCCAGCATTTT. Its translation is CASSVRVAQPQHF.

V usage is TRBV19 and J usage is TRBJ1-6; D unresolved. Looked up from germline, CDR1 is LNHDA and CDR2 is SQIVND (reference sequence). V was cut by 3 bases and J by 10 bases, with 13 bases left in between. This CDR3 spans 14 amino acids. CDR3 loop: CASSILQEGSPLHF. DNA for the CDR3: TGTGCCAGTAGTATCCTTCAGGAGGGATCACCCCTCCACTTT.